The clone carrying this T cell receptor beta chain has a count of ten or more. This sample was taken from a study of CD8 T cells in ankylosing spondylitis. Quantitative 5'-RACE with molecular barcodes generated TCR beta libraries. TCRdb called the 5' RACE reads again in MiXCR, with one record for every CDR3 protein. This sample has tens of thousands of distinct CDR3 sequences, with approximately 11% found just once. Germline assignment: CDR1 MNHEY and CDR2 SVGAGI. V shed 6 bases, J shed 7 bases, and the junction held 3 bases outside the gene matches. CDR3 length: 12 residues. What was sequenced was blood, either unsorted or a sorted T cell fraction (not recorded which). J is TRBJ2-1 and V is TRBV6-5; 7 bases align to TRBD1. The clonotype comes from a male donor with ankylosing spondylitis or in good health (not recorded which). This chain's CDR3 is CASRPQGNEQFF. Here the CDR3 DNA reads TGTGCCAGCAGACCACAGGGGAATGAGCAGTTCTTC.